This TCR beta chain was sequenced for a study of shared clonotypes between healthy human individuals. Study-level information: Donors had three CD4 naive, three CD4 memory, two CD8 naive and one CD8 memory plate apiece.

Profiling relied on immunoSEQ multiplex PCR, and the TCRdb table lists in-frame clones only, not all of them. Among about 1.1 million clones listed, 75% to 80% were seen once. Overall study findings and caveats: Among several donors, roughly 5% of naive CD4 clonotypes were found in common. Researchers found naive subsets generally carried larger estimated richness than memory subsets.

In regard to this clone: Antigen: not known.

The source is a man aged 18 to 29 in good health. Some clones in this sample may be carry-over from other donors' samples. Material for sequencing was memory CD4+ T cells from PBMCs. Documented subset: CD45RA-negative fraction.

The CDR3 region has the DNA TGTGCCAGCAGCTTAGCGCCCGGGACGGGCCTCTCTGGAAACACCATATATTTT. This gives the protein CASSLAPGTGLSGNTIYF. V usage is TRBV7-2 and J usage is TRBJ1-3, with D perhaps TRBD1 (5 bases). In germline, CDR1 is SGHTA, CDR2 FQGNSA. V lost 0 bases and J lost 0, with 15 bases in between. CDR3 length: 18 residues. The variable domain in full, completed from reference TRBV7-2 and TRBJ1-3, reads GAGVSQSPSNKVTEKGKDVELRCDPISGHTALYWYRQSLGQGLEFLIYFQGNSAPDKSGLPSDRFSAERTGGSVSTLTIQRTQQEDSAVYLCASSLAPGTGLSGNTIYFGEGSWLTVV.